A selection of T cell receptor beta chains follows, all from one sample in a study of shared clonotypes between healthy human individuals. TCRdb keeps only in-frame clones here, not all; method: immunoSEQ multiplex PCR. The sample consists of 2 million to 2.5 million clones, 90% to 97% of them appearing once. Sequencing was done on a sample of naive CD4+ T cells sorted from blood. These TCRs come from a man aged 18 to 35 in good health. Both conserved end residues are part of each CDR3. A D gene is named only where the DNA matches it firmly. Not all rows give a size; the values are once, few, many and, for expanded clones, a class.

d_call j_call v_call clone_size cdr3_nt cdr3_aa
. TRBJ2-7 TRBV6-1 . TGTGCCAGCATAGGCACAACCTACGAGCAGTACTTC CASIGTTYEQYF
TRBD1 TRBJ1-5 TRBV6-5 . TGTGCCAGCAGCCCTACAGGGGAGCAGCCCCAGCATTTT CASSPTGEQPQHF
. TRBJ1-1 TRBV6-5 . TGTGCCAGCAGTCGGTTACAGTCTACGGCTTTCTTT CASSRLQSTAFF
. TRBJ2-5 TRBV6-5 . TGTGCCAGCAGTTATCCAGGGGAAGAGACCCAGTACTTC CASSYPGEETQYF
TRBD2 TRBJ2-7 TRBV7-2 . TGTGCCAGCAGCCCCCAGGCCAGCGGGAGCTCCTACGAGCAGTACTTC CASSPQASGSSYEQYF
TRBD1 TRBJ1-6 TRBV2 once TGTGCCAGCAGGCCGGGACAGTATAATTCACCCCTCCACTTT CASRPGQYNSPLHF
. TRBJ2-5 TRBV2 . TGTGCCAGCAGGATACAGGGAGCAGGCGAGACCCAGTACTTC CASRIQGAGETQYF
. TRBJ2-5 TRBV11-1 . TGTGCCAGCAGCTTAGACCCGGCTGGGGAGACCCAGTACTTC CASSLDPAGETQYF
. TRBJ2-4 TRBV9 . TGTGCCAGCAGCGTAGGGCCGGAAAACATTCAGTACTTC CASSVGPENIQYF
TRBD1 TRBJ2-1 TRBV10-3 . TGTGCCATCAGTGAGGAACAGGGGGCCTACAATGAGCAGTTCTTC CAISEEQGAYNEQFF
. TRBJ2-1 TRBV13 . TGTGCCAGCAGCATTACTAGCATCTACAATGAGCAGTTCTTC CASSITSIYNEQFF
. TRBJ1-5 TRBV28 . TGTGCCAGCGTCGAAGACACCCGGGGGCAGCCCCAGCATTTT CASVEDTRGQPQHF
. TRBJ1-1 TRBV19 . TGTGCCAGTAGTACCCCCGGCACTGAAGCTTTCTTT CASSTPGTEAFF
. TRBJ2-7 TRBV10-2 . TGCGCCAGCAGCGGAATCACTAACTACGAGCAGTACTTC CASSGITNYEQYF
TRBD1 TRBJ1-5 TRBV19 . TGTGCCAGTACCCTGGGACAGCTCAATCAGCCCCAGCATTTT CASTLGQLNQPQHF
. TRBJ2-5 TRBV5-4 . TGTGCCAGCAGCTTGGATTCAGCCCTCCGGGAGACCCAGTACTTC CASSLDSALRETQYF
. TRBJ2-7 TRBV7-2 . TGTGCCAGCAGCTTTGGACGCGCCTCCTACGAGCAGTACTTC CASSFGRASYEQYF
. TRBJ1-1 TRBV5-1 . TGCGCCAGCAGCTCTTCCGGGACACGGGTGAACACTGAAGCTTTCTTT CASSSSGTRVNTEAFF
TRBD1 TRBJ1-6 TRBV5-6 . TGTGCCAGCAGCTCCCGGACAGGGGGCCGCTCCTATAATTCACCCCTCCACTTT CASSSRTGGRSYNSPLHF
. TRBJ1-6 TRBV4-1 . TGCGCCAGCAGCCAAGATCTTACTAGGCCCCTCCACTTT CASSQDLTRPLHF
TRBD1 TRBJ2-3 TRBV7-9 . TGTGCCAGCAGCTGGAGGGCAGGTGACAGGGGGCTTGGAGATACGCAGTATTTT CASSWRAGDRGLGDTQYF
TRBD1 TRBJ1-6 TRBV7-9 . TGTGCCAGCAGCAGCAGGGACAGCCTCCCTTATAATTCACCCCTCCACTTT CASSSRDSLPYNSPLHF
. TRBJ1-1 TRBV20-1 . TGCAGTGCAGCAGGGGACACTGAAGCTTTCTTT CSAAGDTEAFF
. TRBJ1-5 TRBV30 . TGTGCCTGGAGTAACACACAGTTTAGCAATCAGCCCCAGCATTTT CAWSNTQFSNQPQHF